What follows are 20 T cell receptor beta chains derived from one specimen sequenced in a study of cytomegalovirus exposure and HLA in healthy donors. PCR involved 60 Vbeta and 13 Jbeta primers. Data came from immunoSEQ multiplex PCR; TCRdb stores just in-frame clones and leaves some out. The sample has approximately 100,000 clones, around 70% seen once; the top ten hold 0.95% to 1.5%. The sequenced sample was PBMCs. These TCRs come from a female donor in good health and CMV-seronegative.

This clone was counted only a few times. The chain carries TRBV12-5 and TRBJ1-2; weak D call: TRBD1 (5 bases). V shed 2 bases and J shed 8 bases, with 12 bases lying between them. In germline, CDR1 is LGHNT, CDR2 FRNRAP. The CDR3 is 13 amino acids. CDR3 region: CASGLTTGGGYTF. The CDR3 DNA follows: TGTGCTAGTGGTTTGACAACCGGGGGAGGCTACACCTTC.

The J gene is TRBJ1-2, the V gene TRBV5-1; no clear D. The length of the CDR3 is 13 residues. Trimming shortened V by 0 bases and J by 4 bases, and 7 bases separated the two germline ends. Germline V CDR1 and CDR2: SGHRS, YFSETQ. This CDR3 is CASSLGLIYGYTF. CDR3 nucleotides: TGCGCCAGCAGCTTGGGACTGATCTATGGCTACACCTTC.

This clone was counted a few times. The rearrangement joins TRBV2 to TRBJ2-7; perhaps TRBD2 as D (6 bases). This CDR3 region has 14 residues. Looked up from germline, CDR1 is SNHLY and CDR2 is FYNNEI. Trimming left V 5 bases short and J 0 bases short, with 11 bases between. The CDR3 here is CASSPSDSSYEQYF. The CDR3 nucleotides are TGTGCCAGCAGTCCTAGCGACAGCTCCTACGAGCAGTACTTC.

The gene calls are TRBV4-3 and TRBJ1-1; unclear D gene. CDR3 length: 18 residues. Trimming pared 0 bases from V and 1 base from J, leaving 18 bases between. Per germline, CDR1 LGHNA and CDR2 YSLEER. The CDR3 region is CASSQEDIRLIPNTEAFF. CDR3 sequence (DNA): TGCGCCAGCAGCCAAGAAGATATCAGGCTAATACCGAACACTGAAGCTTTCTTT.

This chain joins TRBV6-5 and TRBJ2-5; 8 bases are shared with TRBD2. Unmatched junction bases numbered 10, after V lost 5 bases and J lost 5 bases. The CDR3 runs 15 residues. CDR1 and CDR2 (germline): MNHEY, SVGAGI. The DNA of the CDR3 is TGTGCCAGCAGTCCATTTAGCGGGATCGGGGAGACCCAGTACTTC. It specifies CASSPFSGIGETQYF.

This clone was counted only a few times. The chain carries TRBV5-1 and TRBJ2-7; 8 bases match TRBD1. The V gene end was trimmed by 4 bases and the J gene end by 2 bases; junction bases not matched to a gene: 11. The CDR3 runs 16 residues. Germline V lookup: CDR1 SGHRS, CDR2 YFSETQ. The CDR3 reads CASSPRKDRAPYEQYF. DNA for the CDR3: TGCGCCAGCAGCCCGAGGAAGGACAGGGCGCCCTACGAGCAGTACTTC. Complete variable domain (other parts from reference TRBV5-1 and TRBJ2-7): KAGVTQTPRYLIKTRGQQVTLSCSPISGHRSVSWYQQTPGQGLQFLFEYFSETQRNKGNFPGRFSGRQFSNSRSEMNVSTLELGDSALYLCASSPRKDRAPYEQYFGPGTRLTVT.

This clone was seen once. V gene TRBV7-2 combines with J gene TRBJ1-1; D remains ambiguous. CDR1 is SGHTA and CDR2 is FQGNSA in the germline V gene. V lost 4 bases and J 7 bases, leaving 7 bases between the germline ends. This CDR3 spans 11 amino acids. As DNA, the CDR3 is TGTGCCAGCAGCTCCTTTCTTGAAGCTTTCTTT. Residues: CASSSFLEAFF.

This clone has only one observation. This chain connects TRBV9 to TRBJ1-3; D is possibly TRBD1 (5 bases). Between the trimmed V and J ends, which lost 3 bases and 7 bases, there was a span of 14 bases. From germline, CDR1 is SGDLS and CDR2 YYNGEE. CDR3 length equals 14 residues. CDR3 amino acids: CASSGGGRANTIYF. The CDR3 bases are TGTGCCAGCAGCGGGGGGGGAAGGGCTAACACCATATATTTT.

This clone was observed a handful of times. The rearrangement links TRBV5-5 to TRBJ2-5; TRBD1 is a possible D gene (6 bases). Matching the DNA end better, TRBJ2-7 makes the J call doubtful. The CDR3 covers 14 residues. Germline V gene data show CDR1 as SGHKS and CDR2 as YYEKEE (reference sequence). The CDR3 DNA sequence: TGTGCCAGCAGCTTTGCAGGGGCAACCTACGAGCAGTACTTC. Encoded protein: CASSFAGATYEQYF.

The genes are TRBV15 and TRBJ2-5; 7 bases line up with TRBD1. V lost 3 bases, J lost 5 bases, and 12 bases stayed unmatched. Germline CDR1 and CDR2: LNHNV and YYDKDF (reference sequence). This CDR3 comprises 16 residues. CDR3 amino acids: CATSRPLQGSVETQYF. CDR3 nucleotide sequence: TGTGCCACCAGCAGGCCCCTACAGGGGTCGGTGGAGACCCAGTACTTC.

The chain is built from TRBV30 and TRBJ1-2; perhaps TRBD1 as D (6 bases). With 4 bases removed from V and 4 bases from J, the gap between germline ends came to 13 bases. The CDR3 covers 13 residues. Germline loops: CDR1 GTSNPN, CDR2 SVGIG (reference sequence). In nucleotides, the CDR3 is TGTGCCTGGAATGGGAAACAGGGCTATGGCTACACCTTC. This sequence encodes CAWNGKQGYGYTF.

This clone was detected only a few times. The rearrangement uses TRBV11-3 and TRBJ1-4; 10 positions match TRBD1. The CDR3 has 16 amino acids. The germline V gene encodes CDR1 SGHNT and CDR2 YENEEA. Trimming at V came to 5 bases and at J to 7 bases, leaving 10 bases not matched to a gene. The CDR3 is CASSPRRDRGTEKLFF. CDR3 nucleotides: TGTGCCAGCAGCCCGCGACGGGACAGGGGCACTGAAAAACTGTTTTTT.

This sequence joins TRBV7-9 and TRBJ2-7, with D uncertain. Trimming pared 5 bases from V and 7 bases from J, leaving 9 bases between. Germline CDR1 is SEHNR and CDR2 is FQNEAQ (reference sequence). The CDR3 extends over 11 amino acids. The CDR3 loop is CASSRPREQYF. CDR3 sequence (DNA): TGTGCCAGCAGCCGGCCGAGGGAGCAGTACTTC.

The rearrangement uses TRBV2 and TRBJ1-2; 8 bases are a match to TRBD1. Looked up from germline, CDR1 is SNHLY and CDR2 is FYNNEI. This CDR3 is built from 15 residues. J was trimmed by 5 bases and V by 7 bases; bases with no gene match: 12. Here the CDR3 DNA reads TGTGCCAGCAACCGTTCCCCGGGACAGGAATATGGCTACACCTTC. Translation gives CASNRSPGQEYGYTF.

This clone showed up just a few times. The chain couples TRBV4-3 to TRBJ2-1; 8 nucleotides agree with TRBD2. This CDR3 comprises 16 residues. V gave up 3 bases and J gave up 3 bases; unmatched junction bases: 7. Per the germline V gene, CDR1 is LGHNA and CDR2 is YSLEER. The DNA for the CDR3 is TGCGCCAGCAGCCAGAGCGGGGGACACATCTACAATGAGCAGTTCTTC. This encodes CASSQSGGHIYNEQFF.

The V and J genes are TRBV6-4 and TRBJ2-3, with 9 bases aligning to TRBD1. This CDR3 is 14 amino acids long. The J segment lost 7 bases and the V segment lost 2 bases, leaving 4 bases of the junction unmatched. Germline CDR1 reads MRHNA; CDR2 reads SNTAGT. The CDR3 loop is CASSDGTGLNTQYF. CDR3 sequence (DNA): TGTGCCAGCAGTGACGGGACAGGGCTGAATACGCAGTATTTT.

This clone was observed a single time. The chain carries TRBV5-4 and TRBJ2-7, with 13 nucleotides matching TRBD2. The CDR3 spans 16 residues. V was clipped by 4 bases and J by 11 bases; unmatched bases: 15. Germline CDR1 reads SGHNT; CDR2 reads YYREEE (reference sequence). DNA of the CDR3: TGTGCCAGCAGCCCCTCCAGGGGACTAGCGGGGACAGGCGAGTACTTC. It specifies CASSPSRGLAGTGEYF.

The chain is built from TRBV29-1 and TRBJ2-1; 8 nucleotides line up with TRBD2. The V segment lost 7 bases and the J segment 1 base; nucleotides outside the gene matches: 6. The CDR3 covers 14 residues. Germline V lookup: CDR1 SQVTM, CDR2 ANQGSEA. This chain's CDR3 is CSGASGWSYNEQFF. DNA for the CDR3: TGCAGCGGGGCTAGCGGGTGGTCCTACAATGAGCAGTTCTTC.

The CDR3 region has the DNA TGTGCCAGCAGTGAAACGGACAGGGTAGCATTCAATCAGCCCCAGCATTTT. Amino acids: CASSETDRVAFNQPQHF. The chain recombines TRBV2 with TRBJ1-5; TRBD1 agrees at 8 bases. The CDR3 is 17 amino acids. V was pared by 2 bases and J by 3 bases, with 9 bases of the junction left unmatched. Germline V CDR1 and CDR2: SNHLY, FYNNEI.

This rearrangement joins TRBV18 to TRBJ2-3; 14 bases fit TRBD2. J was trimmed by 8 bases and V by 3 bases; bases with no gene match: 10. Looked up from germline, CDR1 is KGHSH and CDR2 is LQKENI. The length of the CDR3 is 17 residues. The CDR3 region has the DNA TGTGCCAGCTCACCCCCGGGACTAGCGGGAGTGGGCGGTACGCAGTATTTT. Translation gives CASSPPGLAGVGGTQYF. The full variable domain, rest sourced from reference TRBV18 and TRBJ2-3, is NAGVMQNPRHLVRRRGQEARLRCSPMKGHSHVYWYRQLPEEGLKFMVYLQKENIIDESGMPKERFSAEFPKEGPSILRIQQVVRGDSAAYFCASSPPGLAGVGGTQYFGPGTRLTVL.